The 17 T cell receptor beta chains reported below all come from one sample, sequenced in a study of tumor and adjacent non-tumor tissue in lung cancer. TCRbeta libraries were built with three rounds of nested PCR, modified from ARM-PCR. One entry per CDR3 protein, called by TCRdb with MiXCR from the multiplex PCR reads. Of around 40,000 distinct CDR3 sequences listed, around three fifths were seen once; the top ten hold under 60%. The template was RNA from unsorted bulk tissue. More than 3 cm separated this lung sample from the edge of the tumor. Input material: distant non-tumor lung tissue. The source is a man aged 50-60 years with non-small cell lung cancer.

This clonotype was found many times. The rearrangement links TRBV6-2 or TRBV6-3 to TRBJ2-2; 9 nucleotides agree with TRBD2. The germline V gene has CDR1 MNHEY and CDR2 SVGEGT. J was trimmed by 3 bases and V by 8 bases; bases with no gene match: 4. There are 14 residues in the CDR3. The CDR3 DNA reads TGTGCCAGCGGAGCGGGAGGCGACACCGGGGAGCTGTTTTTT. Amino acid sequence: CASGAGGDTGELFF.

This clonotype was seen a few times. The conserved phenylalanine or tryptophan is not found at the CDR3 terminus, so this likely reflects a read error. The chain carries TRBV29-1 and TRBJ2-1, with a weak D call TRBD2 (6 bases). Germline lookup yields CDR1 SQVTM and CDR2 ANQGSEA. Deletions cut 0 bases from V and 8 bases from J, with 11 bases between. The CDR3 consists of 13 residues. This CDR3 reads CSVEDPRDYEQFL. For the CDR3, the DNA is TGCAGCGTTGAAGATCCCAGGGACTATGAGCAGTTCCTC.

The rearrangement uses TRBV5-1 and TRBJ2-1; D may be TRBD1 (6 bases). From germline, CDR1 is SGHRS and CDR2 YFSETQ. Trimming removed 4 bases at V and 4 bases at J, with 9 bases between. This CDR3 comprises 13 residues. The DNA for the CDR3 is TGCGCCAGCAGCCAAGGACAGTACAATGAGCAGTTCTTC. This gives the protein CASSQGQYNEQFF.

Concerning this clonotype itself: Without the conserved terminal phenylalanine or tryptophan, this CDR3 likely stems from a read error. The chain is built from TRBV29-1 and TRBJ1-5; possibly TRBD1 for D (6 bases). V dropped 6 bases and J dropped 6 bases, with 18 bases sitting between them. Germline loops: CDR1 SQVTM, CDR2 ANQGSEA. There are 14 residues in the CDR3. The CDR3 reads CSVTWGASVQPQHL. The CDR3 DNA reads TGCAGCGTCACCTGGGGGGCTTCAGTTCAGCCCCAGCATCTT.

The chain links TRBV12-3 or TRBV12-4 to TRBJ1-1; the D is unclear. Trimming left V 7 bases short and J 7 bases short, with 19 bases between. The CDR3 is made up of 14 amino acids. CDR3 bases: TGTGCCAGCAAATCCTGGACGGATTCCAATGAAGCTTTCTTT. It yields the protein CASKSWTDSNEAFF.

This chain uses TRBV2 with TRBJ2-2; no firm D call. This CDR3 contains 12 residues. Germline CDR1 reads SNHLY; CDR2 reads FYNNEI. The V end lost 6 bases, the J end lost 3 bases, and 5 bases lay between the germline ends. CDR3 in amino acids: CASRPDTGELFF. For the CDR3, the DNA is TGTGCCAGCAGGCCGGACACCGGGGAGCTGTTTTTT.

The rearrangement joins TRBV6-5 to TRBJ2-5; D possibly corresponds to TRBD1 (6 bases). Trimming cost V 2 bases and J 4 bases, with 8 bases left between them. CDR1 is MNHEY and CDR2 is SVGAGI in the germline V gene. The CDR3 contains 13 residues. CDR3: CASSYRGIETQYF. CDR3 DNA sequence: TGTGCCAGCAGTTACAGGGGGATAGAGACCCAGTACTTC.

About this clonotype: This may come from a read error, since a much larger clone is one base off. J is TRBJ2-1 and V is TRBV5-8; 13 bases are shared with TRBD2. The CDR3 is 17 residues long. The trim removed 5 bases at V and 2 bases at J, leaving 7 bases unmatched. The germline V gene encodes CDR1 SGHTS and CDR2 YDEGEE. The CDR3 DNA reads TGTGCCAGCAGATCCACTAGCGGGAGGGATCCCTACAATGAGCAGTTCTTC. Protein product: CASRSTSGRDPYNEQFF.

The chain carries TRBV20-1 and TRBJ2-5, with D perhaps TRBD2 (6 bases). CDR1 is DFQATT, CDR2 SNEGSKA, per germline (reference sequence). The CDR3 length is 13 residues. Trimming took off 7 bases at V and 4 bases at J, with 16 bases between the two ends. This CDR3 is CSGLVGNRETQYF. CDR3 DNA: TGCAGTGGACTAGTTGGGAATAGAGAGACCCAGTACTTC.

This clonotype was counted a few times. The rearrangement joins TRBV20-1 to TRBJ2-7; no reliable D call. The V end lost 7 bases, the J end lost 0 bases, and 10 bases lay between the germline ends. The CDR3 totals 12 residues. The V gene's germline CDR1 is DFQATT and CDR2 SNEGSKA (reference sequence). The chain's CDR3 is CSGQAHSYEQYF. CDR3 coding DNA: TGCAGTGGCCAGGCGCACTCCTACGAGCAGTACTTC.

Comment on this clonotype: The CDR3 carries no conserved terminal phenylalanine or tryptophan, so it likely arises from a read error. The gene calls are TRBV11-3 and TRBJ2-1; D is possibly TRBD2 (7 bases). CDR3 length equals 14 residues. Germline loops: CDR1 SGHNT, CDR2 YENEEA. CDR3 sequence: CASILDRGGGEQFS. In DNA, the CDR3 is TGTGCCAGCATCTTAGATCGAGGGGGGGGTGAGCAGTTCTCC.

This rearrangement joins TRBV11-2 to TRBJ2-3; 8 nucleotides match TRBD2. Germline CDR1 reads SGHAT; CDR2 reads FQNNGV. The length of the CDR3 is 15 residues. With 7 bases clipped from V and 3 bases from J, the junction kept 9 bases outside the gene matches. The CDR3 region has the DNA TGTGCCAGCAACACTGGGCGGGGGGAGACAGATACGCAGTATTTT. It is translated as CASNTGRGETDTQYF.

Note on this clonotype: A read error may produce the germline difference seen at one junction end. The rearrangement joins TRBV6-6 to TRBJ2-1, with TRBD2 identical over 7 bases. The CDR3 totals 15 residues. CDR1 is MNHNY and CDR2 is SVGAGI in the germline V gene (reference sequence). The CDR3 DNA is TGTGCCAGCATCACGAAGCTTGGGGGGGGTAACGAGCAGTCCTTC. Protein: CASITKLGGGNEQSF.

The chain joins TRBV29-1 to TRBJ2-5, with a tentative D call TRBD1 (6 bases). CDR3 length equals 13 residues. Germline V gene lookup returns CDR1 SQVTM and CDR2 ANQGSEA. The V end was cut by 6 bases, the J end by 13 bases, with 24 bases between. CDR3 sequence reads: CSVVLAGVKARYF. For the CDR3, the DNA is TGCAGCGTCGTGCTAGCAGGGGTTAAGGCCCGGTACTTC.

Points on this clonotype: One end of the junction does not line up with germline, which may come from a read error. The gene calls are TRBV20-1 and TRBJ2-1; 12 bases agree with TRBD2. The CDR3 has 15 amino acids. Germline loops: CDR1 DFQATT, CDR2 SNEGSKA (reference sequence). The CDR3 DNA follows: TGCAGTGCTCGAGCTAGCGGGGGGGCTTACAATGAGCAGCTCTTC. Protein product: CSARASGGAYNEQLF.

A note on this clonotype: The junction differs from germline at one of its ends, possibly a read error. DNA for the CDR3: TGTGCCTGGAGTAGAGCCGGGGGGGCCAACATCCTGACTTTC. Protein: CAWSRAGGANILTF. The rearrangement uses TRBV30 and TRBJ2-6; 8 bases are a match to TRBD2. In germline, CDR1 is GTSNPN, CDR2 SVGIG (reference sequence). This CDR3 is 14 amino acids long.

In this sample, this clonotype turned up many times. The chain couples TRBV4-1 to TRBJ2-1; either TRBD1 or TRBD2 may supply D (6 bases each). The CDR3 consists of 13 residues. Trimming removed 0 bases from V and 8 bases from J, with 8 bases in between. Germline CDR1 is MGHRA and CDR2 is YSYEKL. Here the CDR3 DNA reads TGCGCCAGCAGCCAAGACGGGGGCGATGAGCAGTTCTTC. It is translated as CASSQDGGDEQFF.